What follows are 10 T cell receptor beta chains derived from one specimen sequenced in a study of regulatory T cells in long-lasting Graves disease. As to time point: newly diagnosed GD, antithyroid drugs for less than 3 months. RNA from PBMCs was the source of the TCR library. Library construction for TCR beta used iRepertoire HTBI primers and Arm-PCR of CDR3 regions. TCRdb independently ran MiXCR on the multiplex PCR reads; one entry per CDR3 protein. The data show some 500,000 distinct CDR3 sequences, roughly a sixth seen once. These data were also filed under a second study, of T cells in Graves' hyperthyroidism and ophthalmopathy.

The specimen was peripheral blood mononuclear cells (PBMCs), collected at new diagnosis, from a patient treated with antithyroid drugs. All receptors derive from a woman between 40 and 65 years old with Graves disease.

The genes are TRBV19 and TRBJ2-2; the match to TRBD1 covers 7 bases. CDR1 is LNHDA, CDR2 SQIVND, per germline (reference sequence). This CDR3 has 13 amino acids. The V segment lost 7 bases and the J segment 5 bases; nucleotides outside the gene matches: 4. The CDR3 is CASNRGETGELFF. The CDR3 nucleotides read TGTGCCAGTAACAGGGGAGAAACCGGGGAGCTGTTTTTT.

Many counts were recorded for this clonotype. This chain uses TRBV28 with TRBJ1-4; 8 positions agree with TRBD1. CDR1 MDHEN and CDR2 SYDVKM come from the germline V gene. This CDR3 has 16 residues. Trimming cost V 4 bases and J 4 bases; bases outside gene matches: 8. The chain's CDR3 is CASSSAGQGDNEKLFF. For the CDR3, the DNA is TGTGCCAGCAGTTCAGCCGGACAGGGTGATAATGAAAAACTGTTTTTT.

Comments on this clonotype: Possible read error: a much larger clone is one base away. The V call is TRBV20-1, the J call TRBJ2-1; TRBD2 aligns across 12 bases. There are 14 residues in the CDR3. V shed 7 bases and J 3 bases; nucleotides not matched to a gene: 4. Germline loops: CDR1 DFQATT, CDR2 SNEGSKA (reference sequence). Here the CDR3 reads CSVPGLAGYNEQFF. The CDR3 nucleotides read TGCAGTGTCCCGGGACTAGCGGGCTACAATGAGCAGTTCTTC.

J is TRBJ1-5 and V is TRBV20-1; D remains unclear. This CDR3 spans 12 amino acids. CDR1 DFQATT and CDR2 SNEGSKA come from the germline V gene (reference sequence). Trimming left V 7 bases short and J 4 bases short, with 11 bases between. In DNA form, the CDR3 reads TGCAGTGTTGGGCAGGTAAATCAGCCCCAGCATTTT. Translation gives CSVGQVNQPQHF.

This chain links TRBV3-1 with TRBJ2-5, with D tentatively TRBD2 (6 bases). V was cut by 0 bases and J by 5 bases, with 13 bases left in between. CDR1 is LGHDT, CDR2 YNNKEL, per germline (reference sequence). This CDR3 comprises 15 residues. CDR3 residues: CASSQDPGGAETQYF. The CDR3 coding sequence is TGTGCCAGCAGCCAAGATCCGGGCGGGGCGGAGACCCAGTACTTC.

This clonotype was observed at least ten times. The J gene is TRBJ1-1, the V gene TRBV19; 8 positions match TRBD1. The germline V gene has CDR1 LNHDA and CDR2 SQIVND (reference sequence). Trimming at V came to 4 bases and at J to 3 bases, leaving 7 bases not matched to a gene. CDR3 length equals 15 residues. The CDR3 nucleotides are TGTGCCAGTAGTACTGGACAGGGCGGGGACACTGAAGCTTTCTTT. Translated, it gives CASSTGQGGDTEAFF.

Here the CDR3 reads CASSRGKGGEQYF. CDR3 DNA sequence: TGTGCCAGCAGCCGGGGGAAGGGTGGCGAGCAGTACTTC. The V gene is TRBV5-6, the J gene TRBJ2-7; possibly TRBD2 for D (6 bases). The V end lost 4 bases, the J end lost 6 bases, and 14 bases lay between the germline ends. Germline-derived CDR1 and CDR2 are SGHDT and YYEEEE. The CDR3 is 13 residues long. The full variable domain, in which reference TRBV5-6 and TRBJ2-7 provide the parts outside the CDR3, is DAGVTQSPTHLIKTRGQQVTLRCSPKSGHDTVSWYQQALGQGPQFIFQYYEEEERQRGNFPDRFSGHQFPNYSSELNVNALLLGDSALYLCASSRGKGGEQYFGPGTRLTVT.

The chain combines TRBV10-3 with TRBJ1-3; D possibly corresponds to TRBD1 (5 bases). Trimming pared 10 bases from V and 1 base from J, leaving 17 bases between. CDR3 length equals 15 residues. Germline assignment: CDR1 ENHRY and CDR2 SYGVKD. CDR3 nucleotide sequence: TGTGCCACCCTAACAGGACTCGGATCTGGAAACACCATATATTTT. Residues: CATLTGLGSGNTIYF.

This clonotype was counted at least ten times. This sequence joins TRBV10-2 and TRBJ1-1; a weak D match, TRBD1 (6 bases). Germline V CDR1 and CDR2: WSHSY, SAAADI. The V gene lost 7 bases and the J gene lost 0 bases, with 12 bases spanning the gap. The CDR3 runs to 14 residues. CDR3 region: CASMRGALNTEAFF. The CDR3 nucleotides are TGCGCCAGCATGAGGGGGGCGCTGAACACTGAAGCTTTCTTT.

This clonotype has more than one count but fewer than ten. The rearrangement joins TRBV12-3 or TRBV12-4 to TRBJ1-2; 12 bases match TRBD1. V shed 6 bases and J 6 bases; nucleotides not matched to a gene: 2. This CDR3 comprises 13 residues. CDR3 loop: CASRRDRGHGYTF. For the CDR3, the DNA is TGTGCCAGCAGGAGGGACAGGGGGCATGGCTACACCTTC.